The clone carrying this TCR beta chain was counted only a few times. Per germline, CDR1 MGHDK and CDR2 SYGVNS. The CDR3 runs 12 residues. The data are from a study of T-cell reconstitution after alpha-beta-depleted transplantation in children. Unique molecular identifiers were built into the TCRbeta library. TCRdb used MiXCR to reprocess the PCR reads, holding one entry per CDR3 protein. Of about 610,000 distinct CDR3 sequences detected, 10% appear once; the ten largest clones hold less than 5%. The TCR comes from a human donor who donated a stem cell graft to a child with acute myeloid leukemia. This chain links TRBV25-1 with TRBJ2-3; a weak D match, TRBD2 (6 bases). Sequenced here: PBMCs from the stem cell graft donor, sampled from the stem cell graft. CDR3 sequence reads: CARLGGTDTQYF. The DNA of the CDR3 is TGTGCTCGGCTAGGAGGGACAGATACGCAGTATTTT.